This paragraph reports one T cell receptor beta chain. What it recognizes is unknown. Primers: 60 V beta forward and 13 J beta reverse. Data came from immunoSEQ multiplex PCR; TCRdb stores just in-frame clones and leaves some out. The sample shows about 110,000 clones, almost 90% of them seen only once. CDR3 length equals 13 residues. Deletions cut 5 bases from V and 9 bases from J, with 17 bases between. The germline gives CDR1 SGHNT, CDR2 YENEEA. The data belong to a study of glioma-infiltrating T cells after dendritic cell vaccination. Study information: Three intradermal dendritic cell vaccine injections were given every two weeks.

Points from the study as a whole: Only a small number of patients had complete blood and tumor samples.

Specified time point: after dendritic cell vaccination, including at tumor progression/relapse. Fresh-frozen tumor tissue and more than two years of survival data were available for all. The input for sequencing was blood, taken after dendritic cell vaccination. The sequence came from a human donor with glioblastoma. The V call is TRBV11-3, the J call TRBJ2-7; D is perhaps TRBD1 (5 bases). CDR3 in DNA: TGTGCCAGCAGCCGTGACAGCTCCCATAGGCAGTACTTC. Protein: CASSRDSSHRQYF.